This TCR beta chain was observed in a study of OX40 agonist ivuxolimab in advanced cancers. Profiled with immunoSEQ multiplex PCR; TCRdb holds only in-frame clones, not every one. Altogether about 110,000 clones are present, approximately 90% being singletons, with the ten largest covering approximately 1.2%. This CDR3 is 15 amino acids long. V lost 1 base and J 0 bases, leaving 10 bases between the germline ends. Germline V lookup: CDR1 MGHRA, CDR2 YSYEKL. The sequence came from an adult with an advanced solid tumor such as melanoma, head and neck, liver or kidney cancer. Sequencing was performed on CD4+ or CD8+ T cells sorted from blood, taken in a trial of the OX40 agonist ivuxolimab. The rearrangement links TRBV4-1 to TRBJ2-7; D could derive from TRBD1 or TRBD2 (5 bases each). Written as DNA, the CDR3 is TGCGCCAGCAGCCAAGGACCGGGGACCTCCTACGAGCAGTACTTC. Amino acid sequence: CASSQGPGTSYEQYF.